This is a list of T cell receptor beta chains from one sample in a study of quantifying T cell responses using KT2 cells. TCRdb re-analysed the UMI-ligation and nested PCR reads in MiXCR, keeping a single row per CDR3 protein. The sample contains fewer than 60,000 distinct CDR3 sequences, around a tenth of which appear only once. Sequences were obtained from PBMCs spiked with cells of the T cell clone KT2. Source of these receptors: a human donor. Both conserved end residues are part of each CDR3. Expanded clones are given a class, and other clones once, few, many or no size at all.

clone_size: -; j_call: TRBJ2-3; v_call: TRBV19; cdr3_aa: CASSIHGSVDTQYF
clone_size: few; j_call: TRBJ1-5; v_call: TRBV2; cdr3_aa: CASSGQSNQPQHF
clone_size: -; j_call: TRBJ1-3; v_call: TRBV7-2; cdr3_aa: CASSSSNSGNTIYF
clone_size: few; j_call: TRBJ1-2; v_call: TRBV10-3; cdr3_aa: CAISEESYGYTF
clone_size: few; j_call: TRBJ1-6; v_call: TRBV5-6; cdr3_aa: CASSSGTSGSYNSPLHF
clone_size: few; j_call: TRBJ1-1; v_call: TRBV6-2/TRBV6-3; cdr3_aa: CASRDAYPRSTEAFF
clone_size: many; j_call: TRBJ2-1; v_call: TRBV4-1; cdr3_aa: CASSQDLGLTGIHNEQFF
clone_size: -; j_call: TRBJ2-2; v_call: TRBV5-1; cdr3_aa: CASSMGANTGELFF
clone_size: few; j_call: TRBJ2-4; v_call: TRBV7-2; cdr3_aa: CASSSRGSGSPQDENIQYF
clone_size: few; j_call: TRBJ1-1; v_call: TRBV6-1; cdr3_aa: CASGERDTEAFF
clone_size: medium-sized; j_call: TRBJ1-6; v_call: TRBV20-1; cdr3_aa: CSARMGTADSSPLHF
clone_size: -; j_call: TRBJ2-5; v_call: TRBV18; cdr3_aa: CASSPNTGQETQYF
clone_size: few; j_call: TRBJ2-7; v_call: TRBV20-1; cdr3_aa: CSARYPRGGKYEQYF
clone_size: -; j_call: TRBJ2-7; v_call: TRBV20-1; cdr3_aa: CSARGSLAGSYEQYF
clone_size: -; j_call: TRBJ1-4; v_call: TRBV20-1; cdr3_aa: CSATDRGREKLFF
clone_size: many; j_call: TRBJ1-4; v_call: TRBV12-3/TRBV12-4; cdr3_aa: CASSDSGPSNEKLFF
clone_size: many; j_call: TRBJ2-5; v_call: TRBV2; cdr3_aa: CASSDTNRNQETQYF
clone_size: -; j_call: TRBJ2-7; v_call: TRBV20-1; cdr3_aa: CSARDLAGRTYEQYF
clone_size: many; j_call: TRBJ2-2; v_call: TRBV21-1; cdr3_aa: CASSKEASLRDTGELFF
clone_size: many; j_call: TRBJ2-1; v_call: TRBV2; cdr3_aa: CASSEMDYGYNEQFF
clone_size: -; j_call: TRBJ2-7; v_call: TRBV11-2; cdr3_aa: CASSPAYEQYF
clone_size: many; j_call: TRBJ2-1; v_call: TRBV12-3/TRBV12-4; cdr3_aa: CATSHSYYNEQFF
clone_size: few; j_call: TRBJ2-1; v_call: TRBV7-9; cdr3_aa: CASSSPQTFSGGNSYNEQFF
clone_size: many; j_call: TRBJ2-7; v_call: TRBV2; cdr3_aa: CASRDRRYEQYF
clone_size: -; j_call: TRBJ2-3; v_call: TRBV4-3; cdr3_aa: CASSQGLVSGRRTDTQYF
clone_size: many; j_call: TRBJ1-2; v_call: TRBV4-3; cdr3_aa: CASSQDSGRGGYTF
clone_size: few; j_call: TRBJ2-1; v_call: TRBV7-9; cdr3_aa: CASSLVTSGGNEQFF
clone_size: many; j_call: TRBJ2-3; v_call: TRBV27; cdr3_aa: CASSPRGYTDTQYF
clone_size: -; j_call: TRBJ1-2; v_call: TRBV5-6; cdr3_aa: CASSLERRAAYGYTF
clone_size: -; j_call: TRBJ2-7; v_call: TRBV3-1; cdr3_aa: CASRWASGTEQYF
clone_size: many; j_call: TRBJ2-7; v_call: TRBV29-1; cdr3_aa: CSVGGGPTTYEQYF
clone_size: -; j_call: TRBJ1-1; v_call: TRBV9; cdr3_aa: CASSLPPVGTEAFF
clone_size: -; j_call: TRBJ2-1; v_call: TRBV7-2; cdr3_aa: CASSFLSGTPGFF
clone_size: -; j_call: TRBJ2-7; v_call: TRBV2; cdr3_aa: CASSPSGTSYEQYF
clone_size: many; j_call: TRBJ2-2; v_call: TRBV12-3/TRBV12-4; cdr3_aa: CASSSQTHTGELFF
clone_size: -; j_call: TRBJ2-5; v_call: TRBV10-3; cdr3_aa: CAISASGGETQYF
clone_size: -; j_call: TRBJ2-1; v_call: TRBV27; cdr3_aa: CASSFAGGLWMGNEQFF
clone_size: few; j_call: TRBJ2-2; v_call: TRBV4-1; cdr3_aa: CASSQDFAGTGELFF
clone_size: -; j_call: TRBJ2-5; v_call: TRBV5-1; cdr3_aa: CASSSGLAGGVETQYF
clone_size: few; j_call: TRBJ2-1; v_call: TRBV7-6; cdr3_aa: CASSNPGTRESGEQFF
clone_size: -; j_call: TRBJ2-3; v_call: TRBV7-8; cdr3_aa: CASSLVASGADTQYF
clone_size: -; j_call: TRBJ1-2; v_call: TRBV5-6; cdr3_aa: CASSVGDTRWNYGYTF
clone_size: few; j_call: TRBJ2-3; v_call: TRBV4-1; cdr3_aa: CASSQGRTDTQYF
clone_size: many; j_call: TRBJ2-1; v_call: TRBV4-1; cdr3_aa: CASSQVELDSGEQFF
clone_size: -; j_call: TRBJ1-6; v_call: TRBV2; cdr3_aa: CASSPGFNSPLHF
clone_size: few; j_call: TRBJ2-7; v_call: TRBV4-1; cdr3_aa: CASSQEPWEQRVHEQYF
clone_size: -; j_call: TRBJ2-5; v_call: TRBV7-3; cdr3_aa: CASSPSISGTQYF
clone_size: few; j_call: TRBJ1-1; v_call: TRBV7-6; cdr3_aa: CASSRDNTEAFF
clone_size: many; j_call: TRBJ2-7; v_call: TRBV24-1; cdr3_aa: CASRTGTGRSGRICEQYF
clone_size: few; j_call: TRBJ1-6; v_call: TRBV7-9; cdr3_aa: CASSLALGASSYNSPLHF
clone_size: -; j_call: TRBJ1-1; v_call: TRBV14; cdr3_aa: CASSQDFQGAIGAFF
clone_size: -; j_call: TRBJ2-7; v_call: TRBV20-1; cdr3_aa: CSATAVEQYF
clone_size: -; j_call: TRBJ1-5; v_call: TRBV20-1; cdr3_aa: CSARSTGDQPQHF
clone_size: -; j_call: TRBJ1-1; v_call: TRBV5-1; cdr3_aa: CASSLPGDSAEAFF
clone_size: few; j_call: TRBJ1-2; v_call: TRBV14; cdr3_aa: CASSRASNYGYTF
clone_size: few; j_call: TRBJ2-7; v_call: TRBV29-1; cdr3_aa: CSGTDRDYEQYF
clone_size: few; j_call: TRBJ1-1; v_call: TRBV6-6; cdr3_aa: CASSLSRGGTEAFF
clone_size: many; j_call: TRBJ2-1; v_call: TRBV7-3; cdr3_aa: CASSSPGQYNEQFF
clone_size: -; j_call: TRBJ2-1; v_call: TRBV3-1; cdr3_aa: CASSLRTSGGPIPLF